The 30 T cell receptor beta chains presented below share a single source sample, sequenced in a study of control samples from healthy donors and cancer patients. Assay: immunoSEQ multiplex PCR; the TCRdb copy retains only in-frame clones and omits some. The data show 350,000 to 450,000 clones, more than 80% seen once. The sample taken for sequencing was PBMCs. The receptors shown here come from a man in his forties with head and neck cancer.

The rearrangement uses TRBV3-1 (or the pseudogene TRBV3-2) and TRBJ2-7; the D is unclear. The CDR3 covers 15 residues. Trimming removed 0 bases from V and 5 bases from J, with 14 bases in between. Germline CDR1 is LGHDT and CDR2 is YNNKEL (reference sequence). CDR3 coding DNA: TGTGCCAGCAGCCAAGAGGCTTCTCCCGGGCACGAGCAGTACTTC. This translates into CASSQEASPGHEQYF.

The gene calls are TRBV27 and TRBJ1-5; perhaps TRBD1 as D (6 bases). CDR1 and CDR2 (germline): MNHEY, SMNVEV (reference sequence). The germline V and J ends were trimmed by 4 bases and 7 bases, with 11 bases remaining between them. This CDR3 is built from 13 residues. In DNA, the CDR3 is TGTGCCAGCAGTTGGGATCAGGGGCAGCCCCAGCATTTT. It is translated as CASSWDQGQPQHF.

Details on this clone: A junction end diverges from the germline sequence, so it may reflect a read error. The chain is built from TRBV5-1 and TRBJ2-1; possibly TRBD1 for D (6 bases). The CDR3 runs 16 residues. CDR1 SGHRS and CDR2 YFSETQ come from the germline V gene. The CDR3: CASSLVDRTIYNEQFF. As DNA, the CDR3 is TGCGCCAGCAGCTTGGTCGACAGGACGATCTACAATGAACAGTTCTTC. Drawing the rest from reference TRBV5-1 and TRBJ2-1, the complete variable domain is KAGVTQTPRYLIKTRGQQVTLSCSPISGHRSVSWYQQTPGQGLQFLFEYFSETQRNKGNFPGRFSGRQFSNSRSEMNVSTLELGDSALYLCASSLVDRTIYNEQFFGPGTRLTVL.

This clone was seen a single time. The rearrangement uses TRBV28 and TRBJ1-1; 7 nucleotides agree with TRBD1. The CDR3 totals 17 residues. Germline trimming cut 4 bases from V and 1 base from J; bases unmatched to any gene: 12. Germline V gives CDR1 MDHEN, CDR2 SYDVKM. DNA for the CDR3: TGTGCCAGCAGTTCCCCCGGGGACAGCTCCCGGAACACTGAAGCTTTCTTT. Translating gives CASSSPGDSSRNTEAFF.

The CDR3 loop is CASSFSFYLGEGPQGEQYF. CDR3 nucleotides: TGTGCCAGCAGCTTTTCTTTCTATTTGGGGGAGGGCCCTCAGGGCGAGCAGTACTTC. The gene calls are TRBV5-4 and TRBJ2-7; 7 nucleotides align to TRBD2. V was clipped by 2 bases and J by 6 bases; unmatched bases: 23. CDR1 SGHNT and CDR2 YYREEE come from the germline V gene (reference sequence). This CDR3 region has 19 residues.

The chain has TRBV4-3 and TRBJ1-4; the D gene is possibly TRBD1 (6 bases). CDR1 and CDR2 (germline): LGHNA, YSLEER. The CDR3 contains 15 residues. V lost 3 bases, J lost 6 bases, and 14 bases lay in between. CDR3 in amino acids: CASSQGARRDEKLFF. The CDR3 nucleotides read TGCGCCAGCAGCCAGGGGGCGCGAAGGGATGAAAAACTGTTTTTT.

The CDR3 region has the DNA TGTGCCAGCAGCTTCGTTTATATCTACAATGAGCAGTTCTTC. Amino acid sequence: CASSFVYIYNEQFF. The chain employs TRBV7-9 and TRBJ2-1, with unresolved D. The CDR3 sequence is 14 residues long. Germline V gene lookup returns CDR1 SEHNR and CDR2 FQNEAQ (reference sequence). V lost 3 bases, J lost 3 bases, and 9 bases lay in between.

This chain connects TRBV28 to TRBJ2-1; TRBD2 might be the D (5 bases). V was cut by 5 bases and J by 9 bases, with 14 bases left in between. The CDR3 has 13 amino acids. Germline V CDR1 and CDR2: MDHEN, SYDVKM. DNA for the CDR3: TGTGCCAGCAGTCCCCGTTTGAGGGTTGAGCAGTTCTTC. Protein sequence: CASSPRLRVEQFF.

This rearrangement joins TRBV29-1 to TRBJ2-3; D is unresolved. Trimming took 6 bases from V and 6 from J, leaving 13 bases between them. The CDR3 is 12 amino acids. Germline CDR1 SQVTM, CDR2 ANQGSEA. The DNA for the CDR3 is TGCAGCGTCCCCCTTATGTGGGATACGCAGTATTTT. Translated, it gives CSVPLMWDTQYF.

J is TRBJ2-1 and V is TRBV3-1 (or the pseudogene TRBV3-2), with 7 bases aligning to TRBD2. The V gene end was trimmed by 7 bases and the J gene end by 5 bases; junction bases not matched to a gene: 8. CDR1 is LGHDT and CDR2 is YNNKEL in the germline V gene (reference sequence). The CDR3 is 14 residues long. The CDR3 protein is CASTAGLVHNEQFF. The CDR3 DNA sequence: TGTGCCAGCACCGCAGGACTAGTTCACAATGAGCAGTTCTTC.

V gene TRBV7-6 combines with J gene TRBJ2-5; D is undetermined. Germline CDR1 SGHVS, CDR2 FNYEAQ. V gave up 2 bases and J gave up 3 bases, with 13 bases separating them. This CDR3 region has 15 residues. DNA of the CDR3: TGTGCCAGCAGCTTATACTCCACAGAGAAAGAGACCCAGTACTTC. Protein: CASSLYSTEKETQYF.

The gene calls are TRBV12-5 and TRBJ2-5; 9 bases agree with TRBD1. Germline-derived CDR1 and CDR2 are LGHNT and FRNRAP. The ends lost 8 bases at V and 2 bases at J; junction bases unmatched: 6. The CDR3 is 14 residues long. The CDR3 DNA follows: TGTGCTAGTTCTGGGGGACAGGGACAAGAGACCCAGTACTTC. This translates into CASSGGQGQETQYF.

The rearrangement links TRBV30 to TRBJ1-2; D perhaps matches TRBD1 (6 bases). The length of the CDR3 is 14 residues. V was pared by 3 bases and J by 9 bases, with 20 bases between. In germline, CDR1 is GTSNPN, CDR2 SVGIG (reference sequence). The CDR3 is CAWSLDRNYFSYTF. The CDR3 DNA is TGTGCCTGGAGCCTAGACAGGAACTATTTTAGCTACACCTTC.

The chain is built from TRBV5-4 and TRBJ2-7; 8 bases fit TRBD1. J gave up 2 bases and V 3 bases, and 16 bases lay outside the gene matches. The CDR3 covers 18 residues. Per germline, CDR1 SGHNT and CDR2 YYREEE (reference sequence). Here the CDR3 reads CASSSLYNSQGAPYEQYF. CDR3 nucleotides: TGTGCCAGCAGCTCACTTTATAACTCCCAGGGGGCACCCTACGAGCAGTACTTC.

The V gene is TRBV27, the J gene TRBJ1-1; D is perhaps TRBD1 (5 bases). The CDR3 loop spans 15 amino acids. V gave up 5 bases and J gave up 6 bases, with 19 bases separating them. Germline V gene data show CDR1 as MNHEY and CDR2 as SMNVEV (reference sequence). The CDR3 loop reads CASSPRGVGFSEAFF. The DNA of the CDR3 is TGTGCCAGCAGTCCACGGGGGGTTGGGTTCTCTGAAGCTTTCTTT.

This chain connects TRBV19 to TRBJ1-1; possibly TRBD1 for D (5 bases). Trimming pared 5 bases from V and 4 bases from J, leaving 17 bases between. The CDR3 totals 15 residues. CDR1 and CDR2 (germline): LNHDA, SQIVND (reference sequence). Here the CDR3 reads CASSPGHDISTEAFF. In DNA form, the CDR3 reads TGTGCCAGTAGTCCCGGACATGATATTTCCACTGAAGCTTTCTTT. Filled out from reference TRBV19 and TRBJ1-1, the complete variable domain reads DGGITQSPKYLFRKEGQNVTLSCEQNLNHDAMYWYRQDPGQGLRLIYYSQIVNDFQKGDIAEGYSVSREKKESFPLTVTSAQKNPTAFYLCASSPGHDISTEAFFGQGTRLTVV.

CDR3 amino acids: CASSIAGGIYNEQFF. Here the CDR3 DNA reads TGTGCCAGCAGTATAGCGGGGGGGATATACAATGAGCAGTTCTTC. The chain has TRBV28 and TRBJ2-1; 11 bases agree with TRBD2. The CDR3 has 15 residues. Germline CDR1 and CDR2: MDHEN and SYDVKM. Trimming cost V 5 bases and J 4 bases; bases outside gene matches: 4.

This clone was found once. The chain combines TRBV5-1 with TRBJ1-6; D gene ambiguous. The CDR3 sequence is 16 residues long. Germline lookup yields CDR1 SGHRS and CDR2 YFSETQ. V lost 0 bases and J 10 bases, leaving 17 bases between the germline ends. The CDR3 here is CASSLAEAGVSSPLHF. DNA of the CDR3: TGCGCCAGCAGCTTGGCCGAGGCTGGGGTGAGCTCACCCCTCCACTTT.

The rearrangement links TRBV7-9 to TRBJ1-1; D is unresolved. The germline CDR1 and CDR2 sequences are SEHNR and FQNEAQ (reference sequence). V dropped 6 bases and J dropped 8 bases, with 16 bases sitting between them. This CDR3 contains 13 residues. CDR3 nucleotide sequence: TGTGCCAGCAGTACCCAGGACTGGCAGGAAGCTTTCTTT. As protein: CASSTQDWQEAFF.

This rearrangement joins TRBV18 to TRBJ2-7; perhaps TRBD1 as D (5 bases). In germline, CDR1 is KGHSH, CDR2 LQKENI. With 1 base removed from V and 3 bases from J, the gap between germline ends came to 16 bases. The CDR3 runs 16 residues. DNA of the CDR3: TGTGCCAGCTCACCACTTCGCAGGGCGTCGTTCTACGAGCAGTACTTC. Residues: CASSPLRRASFYEQYF.

The chain employs TRBV28 and TRBJ2-5; D possibly corresponds to TRBD1 (6 bases). Germline CDR1 reads MDHEN; CDR2 reads SYDVKM. Trimming left V 3 bases short and J 1 base short, with 12 bases between. There are 15 residues in the CDR3. In DNA, the CDR3 is TGTGCCAGCAGTTTGCCCAGGGGAACCCAAGAGACCCAGTACTTC. Amino acids: CASSLPRGTQETQYF.

The chain is built from TRBV11-3 and TRBJ2-2; D unclear. Germline lookup yields CDR1 SGHNT and CDR2 YENEEA. The germline V and J ends were trimmed by 1 base and 5 bases, with 5 bases remaining between them. This CDR3 spans 13 amino acids. Written as DNA, the CDR3 is TGTGCCAGCAGCTTAGGGGGAACCGGGGAGCTGTTTTTT. Encoded protein: CASSLGGTGELFF. The full variable domain, with the rest looked up from reference TRBV11-3 and TRBJ2-2, is EAGVVQSPRYKIIEKKQPVAFWCNPISGHNTLYWYLQNLGQGPELLIRYENEEAVDDSQLPKDRFSAERLKGVDSTLKIQPAELGDSAVYLCASSLGGTGELFFGEGSRLTVL.

V usage is TRBV5-5 and J usage is TRBJ2-3; 7 positions match TRBD2. J gave up 3 bases and V 0 bases, and 10 bases lay outside the gene matches. This CDR3 has 17 amino acids. From germline, CDR1 is SGHKS and CDR2 YYEKEE (reference sequence). This chain's CDR3 is CASSLGVSGRGTDTQYF. In DNA, the CDR3 is TGTGCCAGCAGCTTGGGAGTTTCGGGGCGGGGGACAGATACGCAGTATTTT.

The chain combines TRBV5-1 with TRBJ1-4; D remains ambiguous. Germline CDR1 reads SGHRS; CDR2 reads YFSETQ. CDR3 length: 13 amino acids. Trimming took off 7 bases at V and 4 bases at J, with 11 bases between the two ends. The CDR3 sequence: CASSRELNEKLFF. The CDR3 nucleotides read TGCGCCAGCTCCCGGGAGCTTAATGAAAAACTGTTTTTT.

V is TRBV27 and J is TRBJ2-1; D gene unclear. V lost 3 bases, J lost 6 bases, and 6 bases lay in between. The length of the CDR3 is 12 residues. Germline-derived CDR1 and CDR2 are MNHEY and SMNVEV (reference sequence). CDR3 residues: CASSLGSNEQFF. For the CDR3, the DNA is TGTGCCAGCAGTTTGGGAAGCAATGAGCAGTTCTTC.

The CDR3 sequence is CASPQTGTYEQYF. CDR3 DNA: TGTGCCAGCCCACAGACAGGGACCTACGAGCAGTACTTC. The gene calls are TRBV28 and TRBJ2-7; TRBD1 matches at 7 bases. Germline lookup yields CDR1 MDHEN and CDR2 SYDVKM. The V gene end was trimmed by 8 bases and the J gene end by 2 bases; junction bases not matched to a gene: 6. This CDR3 comprises 13 residues. Full variable domain (missing parts from reference TRBV28 and TRBJ2-7): DVKVTQSSRYLVKRTGEKVFLECVQDMDHENMFWYRQDPGLGLRLIYFSYDVKMKEKGDIPEGYSVSREKKERFSLILESASTNQTSMYLCASPQTGTYEQYFGPGTRLTVT.

This clone showed up just once. The V and J genes are TRBV6-5 and TRBJ1-1, with D possibly being TRBD1 (5 bases). The CDR3 contains 15 residues. Trimming removed 6 bases from V and 4 bases from J, with 18 bases in between. Per the germline V gene, CDR1 is MNHEY and CDR2 is SVGAGI. In DNA, the CDR3 is TGTGCCAGCAGCGGGGAAAGAATCCAGGGCACTGAAGCTTTCTTT. Its protein is CASSGERIQGTEAFF.

J is TRBJ1-6 and V is TRBV7-3, with D uncertain. Germline CDR1 SGHTA, CDR2 FQGTGA. The CDR3 sequence is 14 residues long. V was cut by 1 base and J by 10 bases, with 11 bases left in between. CDR3 bases: TGTGCCAGCAGCTTAAGGGAGCGCGAATCACCCCTCCACTTT. It translates to CASSLRERESPLHF. The variable domain in full, completed from reference TRBV7-3 and TRBJ1-6, reads GAGVSQTPSNKVTEKGKYVELRCDPISGHTALYWYRQSLGQGPEFLIYFQGTGAADDSGLPNDRFFAVRPEGSVSTLKIQRTERGDSAVYLCASSLRERESPLHFGNGTRLTVT.

The chain joins TRBV27 to TRBJ2-2; weak D call: TRBD1 (5 bases). The CDR3 has 15 residues. Germline assignment: CDR1 MNHEY and CDR2 SMNVEV (reference sequence). Trimming cost V 3 bases and J 4 bases, with 12 bases left between them. CDR3 region: CASSFIRVSTGELFF. CDR3 bases: TGTGCCAGCAGTTTTATCAGGGTATCCACCGGGGAGCTGTTTTTT.

The CDR3 region has the DNA TGTGCCAGCAGCTACAAGCCTACAGGGGAGGAGTACACTGAAGCTTTCTTT. This codes for CASSYKPTGEEYTEAFF. The rearrangement joins TRBV7-9 to TRBJ1-1, with TRBD1 matching over 7 bases. The CDR3 has 17 residues. Trimming took 4 bases from V and 3 from J; bases not matched to a gene: 14. Germline V gene sequence: CDR1 SEHNR, CDR2 FQNEAQ (reference sequence).